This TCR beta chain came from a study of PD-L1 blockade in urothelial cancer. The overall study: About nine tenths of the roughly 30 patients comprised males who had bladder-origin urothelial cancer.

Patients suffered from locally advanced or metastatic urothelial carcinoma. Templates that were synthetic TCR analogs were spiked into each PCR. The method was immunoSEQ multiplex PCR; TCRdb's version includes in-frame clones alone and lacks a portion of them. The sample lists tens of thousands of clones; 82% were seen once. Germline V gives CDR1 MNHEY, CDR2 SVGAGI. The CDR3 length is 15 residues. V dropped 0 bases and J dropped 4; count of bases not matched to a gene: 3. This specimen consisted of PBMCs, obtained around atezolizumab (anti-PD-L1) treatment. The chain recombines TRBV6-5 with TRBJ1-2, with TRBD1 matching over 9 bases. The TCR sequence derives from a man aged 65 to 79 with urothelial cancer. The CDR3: CASSYSTGGRYGYTF. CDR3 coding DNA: TGTGCCAGCAGTTACTCTACAGGGGGCCGCTATGGCTACACCTTC.